This paragraph covers one T cell receptor (beta chain) sequence. The CDR3 runs to 15 residues. V shed 5 bases and J shed 4 bases, with 15 bases lying between them. Germline V lookup: CDR1 LNHDA, CDR2 SQIVND (reference sequence). The sample belongs to a study of cytomegalovirus exposure and HLA in healthy donors. Both 60 Vbeta primers and 13 Jbeta primers went into the PCR. Sequencing was performed with immunoSEQ multiplex PCR; in TCRdb, only in-frame clones are kept and a portion is missing. Of 65,000 to 95,000 clones in the sample, roughly four fifths were seen once. Sequencing was carried out using PBMCs. The chain links TRBV19 to TRBJ1-3; D is possibly TRBD1 (5 bases). The source is a man in his sixties or seventies in good health and CMV-seronegative. CDR3: CASSPRAGRGNTIYF. The CDR3 DNA sequence: TGTGCCAGTAGTCCGAGGGCGGGACGCGGAAACACCATATATTTT.